One TCR beta chain is described in this entry. This sample is drawn from a study of spatial heterogeneity in lung cancer. Time point described: sample taken at primary tumor resection. TCRs were sequenced from unsorted whole RNA of tumor, nontumor lung or PBMC. A total of some 70 untreated early-stage non-small cell lung cancer patients served as donors. TCRdb used MiXCR to reprocess the 5' RACE reads, holding one entry per CDR3 protein. The sample holds 95,000 or so distinct CDR3 sequences; around 8.6% are singletons and the top ten take 6.9%. The germline gives CDR1 MNHNS, CDR2 SASEGT. CDR3 length equals 19 residues. The ends lost 8 bases at V and 0 bases at J; junction bases unmatched: 18.

The rearrangement links TRBV6-1 to TRBJ2-3, with 9 nucleotides matching TRBD1. The source material was PBMCs, sampled at surgery. This receptor was identified in a male donor with early-stage non-small cell lung cancer. CDR3 amino acids: CASSRVDRGLSASTDTQYF. The CDR3 nucleotides are TGTGCCAGCTCCCGCGTGGACAGGGGACTATCCGCTAGCACAGATACGCAGTATTTT.